The 32 T cell receptor beta chains below were found in one sample sequenced in a study of Graves' ophthalmopathy and Graves' hyperthyroidism (dated by TCRdb to the late 2010s). Reads for this sample came from an Illumina HiSeq 2000. For repertoire sequencing, the TCR beta CDR3 regions were amplified from RNA transcripts. A first-round RT-PCR used HTBI primers with the Qiagen OneStep RT-PCR kit, followed by a second-round multiplex PCR, size selection and purification. Using fastp at Q25 and MiXCR, TCRdb reprocessed the public reads and kept productive beta chains. Duplicate CDR3 protein sequences are folded into a single record with the most common DNA and genes. The sample table shows over a million distinct CDR3 sequences, and about 40% are seen once. The ten largest account for 11% of the sample. Sequenced material: peripheral blood or thyroid tissue (not recorded which). The receptors shown here come from an adult man with Graves' hyperthyroidism.

The chain joins TRBV9 to TRBJ1-2; TRBD1 might be the D (6 bases). From germline, CDR1 is SGDLS and CDR2 YYNGEE. The CDR3 consists of 14 residues. V lost 2 bases, J lost 4 bases, and 12 bases lay in between. The CDR3 spells CASSVTGIAYGYTF. As DNA, the CDR3 is TGTGCCAGCAGCGTTACAGGGATCGCCTATGGCTACACCTTC.

The chain has TRBV9 and TRBJ1-5; D is unresolved. V was shortened by 5 bases and J by 4 bases, with 16 bases between the two germline ends. Germline V gene data show CDR1 as SGDLS and CDR2 as YYNGEE. CDR3 length: 15 residues. The CDR3 DNA follows: TGTGCCAGCAGAGCCTATCACGGGAGGAATCAGCCCCAGCATTTT. This sequence encodes CASRAYHGRNQPQHF.

This clonotype was counted a few times. The rearrangement uses TRBV25-1 and TRBJ1-2; no definite D call. The CDR3 is 13 residues long. The ends were cut back, 4 bases at V and 8 bases at J, with 14 bases in the middle. Germline V gene sequence: CDR1 MGHDK, CDR2 SYGVNS. In DNA, the CDR3 is TGTGCCAGCAGTGGGTCGCGGGCTAAAGGCTACACCTTC. Translating gives CASSGSRAKGYTF.

This clonotype was counted ten times or more. The V call is TRBV7-3, the J call TRBJ2-5; maybe TRBD1 (6 bases). With 2 bases removed from V and 0 bases from J, the gap between germline ends came to 10 bases. Germline assignment: CDR1 SGHTA and CDR2 FQGTGA. The CDR3 is 15 residues long. The CDR3 spells CASSLGGRNQETQYF. The CDR3 DNA is TGTGCCAGCAGCTTAGGGGGCAGAAACCAAGAGACCCAGTACTTC.

The sample holds a few counts of this clonotype. Lacking the conserved final phenylalanine or tryptophan, this CDR3 likely reflects a read error. No DNA is shown, since the ends of the CDR3 on it are uncertain; the CDR3 is the one TCRdb lists. The genes are TRBV7-6 and TRBJ2-5. Per germline, CDR1 SGHVS and CDR2 FNYEAQ. With termini counted, the CDR3 has 8 amino acids. CDR3: CASSPQPS.

V is TRBV18 and J is TRBJ1-4; possible D gene TRBD1, 5 bases. CDR1 is KGHSH and CDR2 is LQKENI in the germline V gene. The CDR3 loop spans 14 amino acids. The V end was cut by 2 bases, the J end by 8 bases, with 12 bases between. The CDR3 sequence is CASSPKSGGEKLFF. CDR3 nucleotides: TGTGCCAGCTCACCAAAGTCCGGGGGAGAAAAACTGTTTTTT.

This clonotype has a count of ten or more. The CDR3 DNA reads TGTGCCACCAGCAGAGATCACCCGGGTACCGGGGAGCTGTTTTTT. Protein product: CATSRDHPGTGELFF. The chain combines TRBV15 with TRBJ2-2, with D unresolved. The CDR3 contains 15 residues. Germline V gene data show CDR1 as LNHNV and CDR2 as YYDKDF (reference sequence). V was clipped by 0 bases and J by 5 bases, with 10 bases between them.

This clonotype was found a few times. The V gene is TRBV19, the J gene TRBJ2-7; weak D call: TRBD2 (6 bases). Germline values: CDR1 LNHDA, CDR2 SQIVND (reference sequence). The ends were cut back, 6 bases at V and 0 bases at J, with 18 bases in the middle. The CDR3 has 16 amino acids. This CDR3 reads CASSTLFGGSSYEQYF. The CDR3 DNA reads TGTGCCAGTAGCACCCTGTTCGGGGGTTCCTCCTACGAGCAGTACTTC.

CDR3 sequence reads: CSVQSRGGGYTF. CDR3 bases: TGCAGCGTTCAGAGTCGGGGGGGTGGCTACACCTTC. The gene calls are TRBV29-1 and TRBJ1-2; possibly TRBD1 for D (5 bases). The CDR3 runs 12 residues. The germline gives CDR1 SQVTM, CDR2 ANQGSEA. Trimming removed 5 bases at V and 7 bases at J, with 14 bases between.

This clonotype was counted many times. The genes are TRBV9 and TRBJ1-6, with TRBD1 as a possible D gene (5 bases). CDR3 size: 15 residues. Trimming stripped 0 bases from V and 9 bases from J, with 13 bases between. Germline V lookup: CDR1 SGDLS, CDR2 YYNGEE. CDR3 DNA sequence: TGTGCCAGCAGCGTAGAGGGGACCAGAGGTTCACCCCTCCACTTT. It specifies CASSVEGTRGSPLHF.

The sample holds many counts of this clonotype. The V and J genes are TRBV29-1 and TRBJ1-2; 8 positions agree with TRBD1. The junction had 8 bases not matched to a gene; V was cut back by 5 bases and J by 6 bases. Germline CDR1 and CDR2: SQVTM and ANQGSEA. The CDR3 has 13 residues. The CDR3 nucleotides read TGCAGCGTTAGTGGCGGGACAGGTCATGGCTACACCTTC. Translated: CSVSGGTGHGYTF.

The V call is TRBV10-3, the J call TRBJ2-2, with D tentatively TRBD1 or TRBD2 (7 bases each). The CDR3 is 16 residues long. The germline V gene has CDR1 ENHRY and CDR2 SYGVKD. Trimming shortened V by 10 bases and J by 7 bases, and 25 bases separated the two germline ends. CDR3 nucleotides: TGTGCCAGCAGGGGGGGGACCGGGAAAAGGAGCGGGGAGCTGTTTTTT. Amino acids: CASRGGTGKRSGELFF.

This chain connects TRBV29-1 to TRBJ2-3; D not resolved. Trimming took off 4 bases at V and 2 bases at J, with 10 bases between the two ends. CDR1 is SQVTM and CDR2 is ANQGSEA in the germline V gene. The CDR3 extends over 13 amino acids. CDR3 nucleotides: TGCAGCGTTGTGAAGGAACTCACAGATACGCAGTATTTT. Protein: CSVVKELTDTQYF.

This clonotype was picked up many times. The chain employs TRBV4-3 and TRBJ2-7, with 7 bases that match TRBD2. With 4 bases clipped from V and 4 bases from J, the junction kept 7 bases outside the gene matches. This CDR3 region has 14 residues. CDR1 LGHNA and CDR2 YSLEER come from the germline V gene. CDR3 amino acids: CASSRAGVSYEQYF. In DNA form, the CDR3 reads TGCGCCAGCAGCCGGGCGGGAGTTAGTTACGAGCAGTACTTC.

With respect to this clonotype: A much larger clone lies a single base off, so this may be a read error. V and J are TRBV5-6 and TRBJ2-5; TRBD2 aligns across 10 bases. CDR1 is SGHDT and CDR2 is YYEEEE in the germline V gene. The ends lost 6 bases at V and 7 bases at J; junction bases unmatched: 9. There are 14 residues in the CDR3. This CDR3 is CASTPAGGTGTQYF. As DNA, the CDR3 is TGTGCCAGCACCCCAGCGGGAGGGACTGGGACCCAGTACTTC.

This clonotype was detected ten times or more. The chain is built from TRBV25-1 and TRBJ1-2; D gene unclear. The CDR3 contains 14 residues. Germline assignment: CDR1 MGHDK and CDR2 SYGVNS. Deletions cut 4 bases from V and 8 bases from J, with 17 bases between. The DNA for the CDR3 is TGTGCCAGCAGTGCCTCTGGACGGAATGGGGGCTACACCTTC. It is translated as CASSASGRNGGYTF.

The chain joins TRBV10-3 to TRBJ2-5, with 9 bases identical to TRBD1. The CDR3 runs 13 residues. V trimming: 7 bases; J trimming: 10 bases; junction bases outside the gene matches: 10. CDR1 is ENHRY, CDR2 SYGVKD, per germline. CDR3 protein: CAIMGDRASFQYF. The CDR3 DNA reads as TGTGCCATCATGGGGGACAGGGCTTCGTTCCAGTACTTC.

The chain carries TRBV10-2 and TRBJ2-2; D is unresolved. Deletions cut 1 base from V and 1 base from J, with 10 bases between. Per germline, CDR1 WSHSY and CDR2 SAAADI. The CDR3 runs to 16 residues. The CDR3 sequence is CASSEFTALNTGELFF. CDR3 coding DNA: TGCGCCAGCAGTGAGTTCACCGCCTTGAACACCGGGGAGCTGTTTTTT.

In its sample, this clonotype was seen many times. This chain joins TRBV25-1 and TRBJ1-3; maybe TRBD1 (5 bases). The CDR3 spans 15 residues. Trimming cost V 3 bases and J 3 bases, with 12 bases left between them. Germline V gene lookup returns CDR1 MGHDK and CDR2 SYGVNS. The CDR3 bases are TGTGCCAGCAGTGAGCTAGGGGTGGTTGGAAACACCATATATTTT. Its protein is CASSELGVVGNTIYF.

There are a few counts of this clonotype. This sequence joins TRBV10-3 and TRBJ1-5; a weak D match, TRBD1 (5 bases). Germline CDR1 is ENHRY and CDR2 is SYGVKD. V was clipped by 2 bases and J by 2 bases, with 10 bases between them. CDR3 length: 15 residues. CDR3 protein: CAISEGAVGNQPQHF. The CDR3 region has the DNA TGTGCCATCAGTGAGGGGGCCGTTGGCAATCAGCCCCAGCATTTT.

This clonotype was detected many times. The rearrangement links TRBV7-9 to TRBJ1-1, with D possibly TRBD1 on 5 matching bases. V was shortened by 1 base and J by 1 base, with 10 bases between the two germline ends. Germline-derived CDR1 and CDR2 are SEHNR and FQNEAQ (reference sequence). The CDR3 length is 15 residues. The CDR3 is CASSLGPGRNTEAFF. CDR3 DNA: TGTGCCAGCAGCTTAGGGCCGGGGCGGAACACTGAAGCTTTCTTT.

The J gene is TRBJ2-6, the V gene TRBV11-2; D is perhaps TRBD1 (6 bases). The CDR3 length is 17 residues. Trimming left V 5 bases short and J 0 bases short, with 14 bases between. CDR1 is SGHAT and CDR2 is FQNNGV in the germline V gene. CDR3 protein: CASSQRTVVSGANVLTF. The CDR3 DNA follows: TGTGCCAGCAGCCAACGGACAGTAGTCTCTGGGGCCAACGTCCTGACTTTC.

The chain uses TRBV7-9 and TRBJ1-5; possible D gene TRBD1, 5 bases. The germline V and J ends were trimmed by 1 base and 2 bases, with 12 bases remaining between them. This CDR3 region has 16 residues. Germline V gene sequence: CDR1 SEHNR, CDR2 FQNEAQ (reference sequence). CDR3 in DNA: TGTGCCAGCAGCTTAGGGCCAGGGAAGGGCAATCAGCCCCAGCATTTT. Encoded protein: CASSLGPGKGNQPQHF.

This clonotype was seen ten or more times. The chain combines TRBV4-1 with TRBJ2-5, with a weak D call TRBD2 (5 bases). The CDR3 totals 14 residues. Germline CDR1 MGHRA, CDR2 YSYEKL. The V gene lost 1 base and the J gene lost 5 bases, with 11 bases spanning the gap. CDR3 residues: CASSQVEGSETQYF. DNA of the CDR3: TGCGCCAGCAGCCAAGTTGAGGGATCGGAGACCCAGTACTTC.

At least ten counts were recorded for this clonotype. This chain links TRBV9 with TRBJ1-2; a weak D match, TRBD1 (6 bases). Trimming removed 4 bases from V and 3 bases from J, with 16 bases in between. Looked up from germline, CDR1 is SGDLS and CDR2 is YYNGEE. The CDR3 is 15 residues long. The DNA of the CDR3 is TGTGCCAGCAGCACTCCGACAGGTTCTCACTATGGCTACACCTTC. Protein sequence: CASSTPTGSHYGYTF.

Comments on this clonotype: Given a much more abundant clone one base away, this may be a read error. CDR3 sequence reads: CASEGQMNAEAFF. DNA for the CDR3: TGTGCCAGTGAGGGACAGATGAACGCTGAAGCTTTCTTT. The V and J genes are TRBV12-3 or TRBV12-4 and TRBJ1-1, with 7 bases aligning to TRBD1. The CDR3 contains 13 residues.

This clonotype was seen ten or more times. This chain connects TRBV7-8 to TRBJ2-7; 7 nucleotides agree with TRBD2. Trimming took 5 bases from V and 2 from J; bases not matched to a gene: 9. The germline V gene encodes CDR1 SGHVS and CDR2 FQNEAQ. This CDR3 is built from 15 residues. This CDR3 is CASSKGGGLAYEQYF. Here the CDR3 DNA reads TGTGCCAGCAGCAAAGGCGGGGGATTGGCCTACGAGCAGTACTTC.

This clonotype was observed at least ten times. The rearrangement uses TRBV9 and TRBJ2-5, with TRBD1 identical over 9 bases. The CDR3 spans 15 residues. V shed 4 bases and J 4 bases; nucleotides not matched to a gene: 8. Germline CDR1 reads SGDLS; CDR2 reads YYNGEE. The CDR3, as DNA: TGTGCCAGCAGCTATAACACAGGGGGCGGAGAGACCCAGTACTTC. Residues: CASSYNTGGGETQYF.

This clonotype was seen more than once but under ten times. This sequence joins TRBV12-3 or TRBV12-4 and TRBJ1-5; tentatively, D is TRBD1 (5 bases). CDR3 length: 14 residues. V was trimmed by 3 bases and J by 5 bases, leaving 11 bases between them. In DNA, the CDR3 is TGTGCCAGCAGTTTCGGCAGGGACGATCAGCCCCAGCATTTT. Its translation is CASSFGRDDQPQHF.

This clonotype appeared many times. The genes are TRBV19 and TRBJ1-4; D ambiguous. This CDR3 contains 14 residues. In germline, CDR1 is LNHDA, CDR2 SQIVND (reference sequence). V was cut by 6 bases and J by 6 bases, with 14 bases left in between. Here the CDR3 reads CASRGFSGDEKLFF. The CDR3 DNA follows: TGTGCCAGTAGGGGCTTCTCCGGGGATGAAAAACTGTTTTTT.

Ten or more counts support this clonotype. The V and J genes are TRBV25-1 and TRBJ2-7, with 11 bases that match TRBD2. Unmatched junction bases numbered 3, after V lost 6 bases and J lost 2 bases. The CDR3 is 14 residues long. CDR1 and CDR2 (germline): MGHDK, SYGVNS. The CDR3 spells CASRPSGGTYEQYF. The CDR3 nucleotides are TGTGCCAGCAGGCCTAGCGGGGGGACCTACGAGCAGTACTTC.

This clonotype was observed at least ten times. The CDR3 is CARPHGDRLSYEQYF. The CDR3 DNA follows: TGTGCCAGACCCCACGGGGACAGACTCTCCTACGAGCAGTACTTC. The V call is TRBV7-9, the J call TRBJ2-7; 7 bases are a match to TRBD1. This CDR3 is 15 amino acids long. V shed 9 bases and J 0 bases; nucleotides not matched to a gene: 11. Germline CDR1 is SEHNR and CDR2 is FQNEAQ (reference sequence).